One sample yielded the 25 T cell receptor beta chains listed below, sequenced in a study of T cells in Graves' hyperthyroidism and ophthalmopathy. TCR beta CDR3 region amplification was performed from RNA transcripts. HTBI primers were employed in a first-round RT-PCR of the TCR CDR3. TCRdb recomputed calls from the multiplex PCR reads with MiXCR, one row per CDR3 protein. The sample consists of 600,000 to 650,000 distinct CDR3 sequences, more than 20% of them appearing once. Material for sequencing was blood. The receptors shown here come from a man aged 30 to 45 with Graves' ophthalmopathy.

This clonotype was seen many times. This chain uses TRBV5-6 with TRBJ2-3; perhaps D is TRBD1 or TRBD2 (5 bases each). V lost 2 bases, J lost 3 bases, and 19 bases lay in between. CDR1 is SGHDT and CDR2 is YYEEEE in the germline V gene. This CDR3 region has 17 residues. CDR3 sequence (DNA): TGTGCCAGCAGCTTCCAGTACACCCGGGACCCGACAGATACGCAGTATTTT. As protein: CASSFQYTRDPTDTQYF.

This clonotype was seen a handful of times. The chain employs TRBV28 and TRBJ2-2; D is ambiguous. Looked up from germline, CDR1 is MDHEN and CDR2 is SYDVKM. The CDR3 has 16 residues. V dropped 2 bases and J dropped 5 bases, with 15 bases sitting between them. CDR3: CASSLPLGFGTGELFF. In DNA form, the CDR3 reads TGTGCCAGCAGTTTACCATTGGGGTTCGGGACCGGGGAGCTGTTTTTT.

This clonotype has a count of ten or more. V gene TRBV7-9 combines with J gene TRBJ2-1, with TRBD2 matching over 12 bases. The germline CDR1 and CDR2 sequences are SEHNR and FQNEAQ (reference sequence). This CDR3 has 17 residues. V was pared by 4 bases and J by 3 bases, with 7 bases of the junction left unmatched. CDR3 amino acids: CASSSTTSGSVYNEQFF. The CDR3 DNA reads as TGTGCCAGCAGCTCCACGACTAGCGGGAGCGTCTACAATGAGCAGTTCTTC. The complete variable domain, with remaining parts taken from reference TRBV7-9 and TRBJ2-1, reads DTGVSQNPRHKITKRGQNVTFRCDPISEHNRLYWYRQTLGQGPEFLTYFQNEAQLEKSRLLSDRFSAERPKGSFSTLEIQRTEQGDSAMYLCASSSTTSGSVYNEQFFGPGTRLTVL.

This clonotype was counted many times. The rearrangement uses TRBV20-1 and TRBJ1-1; D remains ambiguous. The CDR3 has 13 amino acids. The V end lost 5 bases, the J end lost 2 bases, and 12 bases lay between the germline ends. CDR1 and CDR2 (germline): DFQATT, SNEGSKA (reference sequence). CDR3 DNA: TGCAGTGCTCCCACCAGCCGTAACACTGAAGCTTTCTTT. Its protein is CSAPTSRNTEAFF.

This clonotype was recorded at least ten times. The chain carries TRBV11-2 and TRBJ2-7; tentatively, D is TRBD2 (6 bases). V was clipped by 5 bases and J by 4 bases, with 18 bases between them. The CDR3 loop spans 15 amino acids. CDR1 and CDR2 (germline): SGHAT, FQNNGV. The CDR3 loop is CASSLSVVGGYEQYF. The CDR3 DNA sequence: TGTGCCAGCAGCCTCTCGGTTGTTGGGGGGTACGAGCAGTACTTC.

This clonotype showed up many times. The V gene is TRBV10-3, the J gene TRBJ1-2, with a possible D match to TRBD1 (5 bases). V was cut by 2 bases and J by 3 bases, with 7 bases left in between. The CDR3 has 13 amino acids. CDR1 ENHRY and CDR2 SYGVKD come from the germline V gene. The CDR3 nucleotides are TGTGCCATCAGTGAGGACAGAGACTATGGCTACACCTTC. Its protein product is CAISEDRDYGYTF.

The sample holds many counts of this clonotype. The gene calls are TRBV20-1 and TRBJ1-5; 7 nucleotides align to TRBD1. Germline CDR1 DFQATT, CDR2 SNEGSKA (reference sequence). This CDR3 is 16 amino acids long. Unmatched junction bases numbered 9, after V lost 4 bases and J lost 0 bases. This CDR3 is CSATQGTLASNQPQHF. The CDR3, as DNA: TGCAGTGCTACACAGGGGACGCTGGCTAGCAATCAGCCCCAGCATTTT.

The chain is built from TRBV27 and TRBJ2-2, with a tentative D call TRBD1 (6 bases). This CDR3 has 15 residues. Germline CDR1 is MNHEY and CDR2 is SMNVEV (reference sequence). Trimming cost V 2 bases and J 5 bases, with 12 bases left between them. In nucleotides, the CDR3 is TGTGCCAGCAGTTTAATTACAGGGTGGACCGGGGAGCTGTTTTTT. Translation gives CASSLITGWTGELFF.

This clonotype appeared a few times. V is TRBV7-2 and J is TRBJ1-5; 8 bases are a match to TRBD1. The CDR3 totals 15 residues. The V segment lost 5 bases and the J segment 3 bases; nucleotides outside the gene matches: 6. CDR1 and CDR2 (germline): SGHTA, FQGNSA. The CDR3: CASSQDRVYNQPQHF. CDR3 DNA: TGTGCCAGCAGCCAGGACAGGGTGTACAATCAGCCCCAGCATTTT.

This clonotype was seen more than once but under ten times. The chain has TRBV7-3 and TRBJ2-1; weak D call: TRBD2 (5 bases). Germline V gene sequence: CDR1 SGHTA, CDR2 FQGTGA. The CDR3 runs 15 residues. V was shortened by 5 bases and J by 1 base, with 12 bases between the two germline ends. The CDR3 here is CASSRIAGSYNEQFF. The CDR3 region has the DNA TGTGCCAGCAGCCGTATCGCGGGTTCCTACAATGAGCAGTTCTTC.

The table lists this clonotype with a few counts. The chain employs TRBV11-2 and TRBJ2-7; 9 bases fit TRBD1. Germline V gene sequence: CDR1 SGHAT, CDR2 FQNNGV. V lost 5 bases, J lost 6 bases, and 5 bases stayed unmatched. This CDR3 spans 13 amino acids. CDR3 sequence reads: CASSRPGQGEQYF. CDR3 in DNA: TGTGCCAGCAGCAGGCCGGGACAGGGCGAGCAGTACTTC.

The V gene is TRBV24-1, the J gene TRBJ2-1; 11 bases agree with TRBD1. This CDR3 comprises 16 residues. The V segment lost 4 bases and the J segment 9 bases; nucleotides outside the gene matches: 10. The V gene's germline CDR1 is KGHDR and CDR2 SFDVKD. The CDR3 sequence is CATSDTGQGAQSEQFF. As DNA, the CDR3 is TGTGCCACCAGTGACACCGGACAGGGGGCGCAAAGTGAGCAGTTCTTC.

This clonotype was counted at least ten times. The J gene is TRBJ2-7, the V gene TRBV3-1; D gene unclear. The ends were cut back, 8 bases at V and 5 bases at J, with 13 bases in the middle. CDR3 size: 12 residues. The germline V gene has CDR1 LGHDT and CDR2 YNNKEL (reference sequence). The DNA for the CDR3 is TGTGCCAGCGCTCTTCGAATTGACGAGCAGTACTTC. It specifies CASALRIDEQYF.

This clonotype was seen a handful of times. The chain joins TRBV19 to TRBJ1-5; D ambiguous. The CDR3 contains 17 residues. Germline-derived CDR1 and CDR2 are LNHDA and SQIVND (reference sequence). Trimming left V 3 bases short and J 0 bases short, with 15 bases between. This CDR3 is CASSISGRRYSNQPQHF. CDR3 nucleotide sequence: TGTGCCAGTAGTATTTCTGGGAGGAGGTATAGCAATCAGCCCCAGCATTTT.

In its sample, this clonotype was seen many times. The V gene is TRBV28, the J gene TRBJ2-3, with 7 positions matching TRBD2. This CDR3 spans 20 amino acids. V dropped 0 bases and J dropped 2; count of bases not matched to a gene: 17. CDR1 is MDHEN, CDR2 SYDVKM, per germline. CDR3 nucleotide sequence: TGTGCCAGCAGTTTATGCTTGGGAACTCAGCGGGACGAATTCACAGATACGCAGTATTTT. Amino acid sequence: CASSLCLGTQRDEFTDTQYF.

This clonotype was recorded at least ten times. This rearrangement joins TRBV28 to TRBJ1-2; D gene unclear. The CDR3 runs to 15 residues. Germline-derived CDR1 and CDR2 are MDHEN and SYDVKM. Trimming removed 1 base from V and 3 bases from J, with 12 bases in between. CDR3 in amino acids: CASSLYPSIDYGYTF. The CDR3 region has the DNA TGTGCCAGCAGTTTATATCCCAGTATTGACTATGGCTACACCTTC.

The V call is TRBV28, the J call TRBJ1-1; possibly TRBD1 for D (6 bases). The V gene's germline CDR1 is MDHEN and CDR2 SYDVKM. V lost 7 bases, J lost 5 bases, and 20 bases lay in between. This CDR3 is built from 15 residues. The CDR3 nucleotides are TGTGCCAGCACCCCCGGGACAAAAAGGAATACTGAAGCTTTCTTT. Translated, it gives CASTPGTKRNTEAFF.

There are a few counts of this clonotype. V gene TRBV29-1 combines with J gene TRBJ1-2, with 8 bases that match TRBD1. The V gene end was trimmed by 3 bases and the J gene end by 8 bases; junction bases not matched to a gene: 5. The CDR3 length is 12 residues. Germline V gives CDR1 SQVTM, CDR2 ANQGSEA. The CDR3 reads CSVEDREQGYTF. The DNA of the CDR3 is TGCAGCGTTGAGGACAGGGAGCAGGGCTACACCTTC. Supplemented by reference TRBV29-1 and TRBJ1-2, the full variable domain reads SAVISQKPSRDICQRGTSLTIQCQVDSQVTMMFWYRQQPGQSLTLIATANQGSEATYESGFVIDKFPISRPNLTFSTLTVSNMSPEDSSIYLCSVEDREQGYTFGSGTRLTVV.

This chain uses TRBV20-1 with TRBJ2-1, with 11 bases aligning to TRBD2. The CDR3 is 12 amino acids. CDR1 and CDR2 from the germline V gene are DFQATT and SNEGSKA (reference sequence). The DNA for the CDR3 is TGCAGGGTAGCGGGGGGGAGGAATGAGCAGTTCTTC. Translating gives CRVAGGRNEQFF.

The rearrangement joins TRBV5-1 to TRBJ2-3, with D hard to call. This CDR3 has 12 residues. CDR1 SGHRS and CDR2 YFSETQ come from the germline V gene. V was shortened by 7 bases and J by 5 bases, with 11 bases between the two germline ends. This CDR3 is CASRSTVDTQYF. The CDR3 DNA is TGCGCCAGCCGCTCTACAGTAGATACGCAGTATTTT.

This clonotype was seen many times. V usage is TRBV7-2 and J usage is TRBJ2-1, with D uncertain. Germline V gene lookup returns CDR1 SGHTA and CDR2 FQGNSA. V lost 1 base and J 7 bases, leaving 8 bases between the germline ends. This CDR3 spans 13 amino acids. The CDR3 region is CASSLVGGNEQFF. For the CDR3, the DNA is TGTGCCAGCAGCTTAGTAGGTGGGAATGAGCAGTTCTTC.

This clonotype showed up just a few times. This sequence joins TRBV18 and TRBJ2-1; 9 nucleotides agree with TRBD1. CDR1 KGHSH and CDR2 LQKENI come from the germline V gene. The CDR3 sequence is 15 residues long. Trimming took 5 bases from V and 3 from J; bases not matched to a gene: 5. The CDR3 DNA reads TGTGCCAGCTCAGCCGGGACAGGGCTCTACAATGAGCAGTTCTTC. It codes for CASSAGTGLYNEQFF.

The V call is TRBV6-1, the J call TRBJ2-1; 8 positions agree with TRBD1. The junction had 12 bases not matched to a gene; V was cut back by 6 bases and J by 8 bases. Germline-derived CDR1 and CDR2 are MNHNS and SASEGT. The CDR3 is 15 amino acids. CDR3 protein: CASSQRVATGDEQFF. CDR3 in DNA: TGTGCCAGCAGCCAACGGGTGGCGACAGGGGATGAGCAGTTCTTC.

This clonotype was seen only a few times. This rearrangement joins TRBV7-6 to TRBJ1-6; D not certain. The CDR3 is 15 amino acids. Germline-derived CDR1 and CDR2 are SGHVS and FNYEAQ. The V and J ends lost 0 bases and 4 bases respectively, with 7 bases between them. CDR3 coding DNA: TGTGCCAGCAGCTTAGCTCGTGGTTATAATTCACCCCTCCACTTT. It encodes CASSLARGYNSPLHF.

The rearrangement joins TRBV24-1 to TRBJ2-1; no reliable D call. V dropped 2 bases and J dropped 6 bases, with 10 bases sitting between them. Germline CDR1 is KGHDR and CDR2 is SFDVKD. CDR3 length: 14 amino acids. The CDR3 DNA reads TGTGCCACCAGTGATTGGAGAAGTCTCAATGAGCAGTTCTTC. Translating it yields CATSDWRSLNEQFF.